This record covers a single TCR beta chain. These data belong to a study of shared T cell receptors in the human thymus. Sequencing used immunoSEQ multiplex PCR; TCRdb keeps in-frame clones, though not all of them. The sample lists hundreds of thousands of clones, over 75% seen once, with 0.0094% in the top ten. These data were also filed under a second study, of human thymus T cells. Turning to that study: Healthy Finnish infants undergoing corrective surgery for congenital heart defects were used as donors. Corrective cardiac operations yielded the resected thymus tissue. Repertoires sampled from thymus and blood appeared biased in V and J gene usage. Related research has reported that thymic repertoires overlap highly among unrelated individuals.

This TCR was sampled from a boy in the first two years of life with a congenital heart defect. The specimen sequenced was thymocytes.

The CDR3 bases are TGTGCCAGCAGTGAATATAGTGGGAGGGTTAGAGAAAAACTGTTTTTT. Residues: CASSEYSGRVREKLFF. The chain has TRBV25-1 and TRBJ1-4; D is unclear. CDR3 length: 16 residues. The ends were cut back, 0 bases at V and 8 bases at J, with 16 bases in the middle. CDR1 is MGHDK, CDR2 SYGVNS, per germline.